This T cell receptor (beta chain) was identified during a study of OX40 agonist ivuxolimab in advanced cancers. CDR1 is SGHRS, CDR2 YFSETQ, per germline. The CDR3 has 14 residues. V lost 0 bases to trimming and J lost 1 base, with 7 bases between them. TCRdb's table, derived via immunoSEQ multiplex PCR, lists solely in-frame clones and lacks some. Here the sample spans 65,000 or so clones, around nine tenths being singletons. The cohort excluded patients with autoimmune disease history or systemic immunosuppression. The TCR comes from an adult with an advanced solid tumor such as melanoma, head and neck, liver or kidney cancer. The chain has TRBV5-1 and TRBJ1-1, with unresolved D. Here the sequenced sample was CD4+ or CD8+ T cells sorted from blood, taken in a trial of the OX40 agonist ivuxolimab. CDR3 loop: CASSLDSENTEAFF. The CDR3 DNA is TGCGCCAGCAGCTTGGACAGCGAGAACACTGAAGCTTTCTTT.